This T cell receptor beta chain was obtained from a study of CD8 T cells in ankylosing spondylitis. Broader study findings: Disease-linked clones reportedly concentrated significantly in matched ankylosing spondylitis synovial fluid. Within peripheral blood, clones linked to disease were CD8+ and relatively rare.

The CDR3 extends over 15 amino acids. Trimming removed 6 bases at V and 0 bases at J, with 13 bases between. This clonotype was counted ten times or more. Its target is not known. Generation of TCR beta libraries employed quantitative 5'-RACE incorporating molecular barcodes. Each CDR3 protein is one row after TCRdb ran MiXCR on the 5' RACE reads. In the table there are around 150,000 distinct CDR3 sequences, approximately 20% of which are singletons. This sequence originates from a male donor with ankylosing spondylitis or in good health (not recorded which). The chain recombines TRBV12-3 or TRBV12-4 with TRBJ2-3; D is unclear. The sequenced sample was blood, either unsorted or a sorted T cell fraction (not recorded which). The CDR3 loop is CASSLKAGSTDTQYF. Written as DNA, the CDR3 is TGTGCCAGCAGCTTAAAAGCTGGAAGCACAGATACGCAGTATTTT.